Below are 7 T cell receptor beta chains sequenced from a single sample in a study of beta chain features in type 1 diabetes. Their cognate antigens are unknown. Study-wide results and caveats: Type 1 diabetes patients had moderately but significantly shorter TCRB CDR3s in all four CD4+ subsets.

Expressed TCRB transcripts were sequenced after all isolated RNA was converted to cDNA. Measured with immunoSEQ multiplex PCR; TCRdb has only the in-frame clones, and not every one. The repertoire has a few hundred thousand clones, around a tenth of them found once; the top ten carry about 0.6%. Specimen: central memory CD4+ T cells from blood. Every receptor here comes from a man in his thirties or forties with type 1 diabetes.

This clone was seen only a few times. This chain joins TRBV5-4 and TRBJ2-7; 7 bases agree with TRBD1. Germline V gene lookup returns CDR1 SGHNT and CDR2 YYREEE (reference sequence). With 0 bases clipped from V and 11 bases from J, the junction kept 5 bases outside the gene matches. There are 12 residues in the CDR3. CDR3 in DNA: TGTGCCAGCAGCTTGGAGGGGCAGGGGGAGTACTTC. The encoded protein is CASSLEGQGEYF.

This clone was seen more than once but under ten times. The chain joins TRBV6-1 to TRBJ2-7; 9 nucleotides match TRBD2. J gave up 6 bases and V 5 bases, and 8 bases lay outside the gene matches. The CDR3 is made up of 14 amino acids. Germline assignment: CDR1 MNHNS and CDR2 SASEGT. The chain's CDR3 is CASSRLAELSEQYF. The CDR3, as DNA: TGTGCCAGCAGTCGACTAGCGGAGTTGAGCGAGCAGTACTTC.

V usage is TRBV10-2 and J usage is TRBJ2-3, with TRBD2 matching 10 bases. The CDR3 has 20 residues. In germline, CDR1 is WSHSY, CDR2 SAAADI. V lost 6 bases, J lost 2 bases, and 20 bases stayed unmatched. The CDR3 loop is CASSARQGKKTSGYTDTQYF. The CDR3 nucleotides are TGCGCCAGCAGCGCCCGACAGGGGAAGAAGACTAGCGGGTACACAGATACGCAGTATTTT.

This clone was picked up a small number of times. V gene TRBV7-2 combines with J gene TRBJ2-7; TRBD1 might be the D (6 bases). Germline V gene sequence: CDR1 SGHTA, CDR2 FQGNSA. Deletions cut 5 bases from V and 4 bases from J, with 15 bases between. The CDR3 extends over 14 amino acids. The CDR3, as DNA: TGTGCCAGCAGCCCCCAGGGGAGTACGTACGAGCAGTACTTC. It translates to CASSPQGSTYEQYF.

The V call is TRBV28, the J call TRBJ2-5; TRBD2 aligns across 11 bases. CDR1 is MDHEN, CDR2 SYDVKM, per germline. The CDR3 has 15 amino acids. V gave up 5 bases and J gave up 4 bases; unmatched junction bases: 6. CDR3 protein: CASSQPLAGGETQYF. CDR3 nucleotides: TGTGCCAGCAGTCAACCCCTAGCGGGAGGAGAGACCCAGTACTTC.

This clone occurred a few times. This sequence joins TRBV2 and TRBJ1-5, with D perhaps TRBD1 (6 bases). The CDR3 runs 14 residues. V was trimmed by 5 bases and J by 6 bases, leaving 14 bases between them. The V gene's germline CDR1 is SNHLY and CDR2 FYNNEI. CDR3 protein: CASSPTGSFQPQHF. The CDR3 coding sequence is TGTGCCAGCAGTCCAACAGGGAGTTTTCAGCCCCAGCATTTT.

This clone was found a few times. The gene calls are TRBV27 and TRBJ1-1; D is unclear. The ends were cut back, 6 bases at V and 1 base at J, with 12 bases in the middle. The germline gives CDR1 MNHEY, CDR2 SMNVEV (reference sequence). There are 14 residues in the CDR3. CDR3 loop: CASRTPDENTEAFF. CDR3 in DNA: TGTGCCAGCAGAACTCCAGACGAGAACACTGAAGCTTTCTTT.